This T cell receptor (beta chain) was found in a study of PD-L1 blockade in urothelial cancer. The overall study: Prior chemotherapy in patients spanned 0 to 3 regimens. Typically, measured as a median, blood samples had 150,000 or so T cells. Study-level results: Stronger expansion of tumor-associated clones in blood at 3 weeks distinguished durable-benefit patients.

A note on this clone: Antigen unknown.

Spiking of synthetic TCR analog templates was performed in each PCR. Sequenced by immunoSEQ multiplex PCR; TCRdb stores in-frame clones only, minus some. The sample holds tens of thousands of clones, 87% seen once. Losses at the gene ends were 2 bases for V and 0 bases for J; bases not matched to a gene: 5. The CDR3 loop spans 16 amino acids. The germline V gene has CDR1 SGHTS and CDR2 YDEGEE. This sample comprised PBMCs, obtained around atezolizumab (anti-PD-L1) treatment. This receptor was identified in a man aged 45-65 years with urothelial cancer. V is TRBV5-8 and J is TRBJ1-3; 7 bases map to TRBD1. CDR3 coding DNA: TGTGCCAGCAGCTTAGAGGACAGGACCTCTGGAAACACCATATATTTT. Protein sequence: CASSLEDRTSGNTIYF.